The clone carrying this T cell receptor beta chain was seen many times. Its antigen is still unknown. As for the cDNA, it was generated by 5'RACE with 10-nucleotide random UMIs. TCRdb passed the 5' RACE reads through MiXCR, listing each CDR3 protein once. The data contain about 42,000 distinct CDR3 sequences, roughly 21% of them singletons. Documented time point: technical triplicate 3. PBMCs stored at -80 C, 2 million in total, were the source of the unsorted libraries. This sample was taken from a study of neurological immune-mediated disorders. Study-wide findings and caveats: No expanded-clone CDR3 amino acid sequence recurred across subjects, suggesting private TCR-beta repertoires. HTLV-1-associated myelopathy had the most TCR clonal expansion, while multiple sclerosis had the least, a level that fell below healthy controls.

The sequence came from a man aged 55 to 69 with HTLV-1-associated myelopathy (HAM/TSP). The specimen was PBMCs.

CDR3 nucleotide sequence: TGCGCCAGCAGCTTGGCCCGGAACATACAAGAGACCCAGTACTTC. It encodes CASSLARNIQETQYF. The V gene is TRBV5-1, the J gene TRBJ2-5; no clear D gene. The V gene lost 0 bases and the J gene lost 2 bases, with 11 bases spanning the gap. The CDR3 spans 15 residues. Germline CDR1 SGHRS, CDR2 YFSETQ.